This TCR beta chain was recovered during a study of cytomegalovirus exposure and HLA in healthy donors. Study observations and caveats: Analysis was performed later, and it showed HLA-associated TCR beta chains to be more clonally expanded than equally common others. According to an earlier analysis, most TCR beta V segments yielded productive rearrangements about 90% or about 30% of the time. Some V segments could not be told apart, so they were left out, TRBV6-2 and TRBV6-3 among them.

It was with 60 Vbeta and 13 Jbeta primers that the PCR ran. Sequenced by immunoSEQ multiplex PCR; TCRdb stores in-frame clones only, minus some. The repertoire holds 85,000 to 100,000 clones, with around 80% as singletons. Comment on this clone: Its antigen is still unknown.

The CDR3 totals 15 residues. V lost 4 bases to trimming and J lost 6 bases, with 15 bases between them. Germline loops: CDR1 MNHEY, CDR2 SMNVEV (reference sequence). The sequenced sample consisted of PBMCs. The TCR sequence derives from a man aged 25-45 years in good health and CMV-seronegative. This chain uses TRBV27 with TRBJ2-2; the D gene is possibly TRBD1 (6 bases). The CDR3 loop reads CASSSWRKGAGELFF. As DNA, the CDR3 is TGTGCCAGCAGTTCCTGGAGGAAGGGGGCCGGGGAGCTGTTTTTT.